Included here is one T cell receptor beta chain sequence, with context. The sample contains more than one DNA sequence encoding this CDR3. The source of the sample is a study of T cell responses to AZD1222 COVID-19 vaccine. Sequencing used immunoSEQ multiplex PCR; TCRdb keeps in-frame clones, though not all of them. The sample consists of about 120,000 clones, approximately 90% of them appearing once. Looked up from germline, CDR1 is GTSNPN and CDR2 is SVGIG (reference sequence). This CDR3 region has 13 residues. V lost 0 bases and J lost 7; bases outside the gene matches: 1. This sequence joins TRBV30 and TRBJ2-4; 9 nucleotides agree with TRBD2. The material was peripheral blood, obtained 28 days after the second AZD1222 dose. This TCR was sampled from an adult who received the AZD1222 COVID-19 vaccine. DNA for the CDR3: TGTGCCTGGAGTGTAAGCGGGAGGAACATTCAGTACTTC. Protein sequence: CAWSVSGRNIQYF.